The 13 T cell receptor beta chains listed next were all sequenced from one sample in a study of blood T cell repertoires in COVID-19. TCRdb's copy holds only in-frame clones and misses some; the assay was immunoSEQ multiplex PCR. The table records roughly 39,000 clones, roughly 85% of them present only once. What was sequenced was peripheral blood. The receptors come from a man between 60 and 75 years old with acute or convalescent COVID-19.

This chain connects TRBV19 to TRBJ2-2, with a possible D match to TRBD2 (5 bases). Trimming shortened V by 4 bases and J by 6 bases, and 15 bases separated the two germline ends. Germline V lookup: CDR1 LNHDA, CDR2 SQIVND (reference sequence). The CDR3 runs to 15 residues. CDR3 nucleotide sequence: TGTGCCAGTAGTACCCCCACGGGGTTTGCCGGGGAGCTGTTTTTT. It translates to CASSTPTGFAGELFF.

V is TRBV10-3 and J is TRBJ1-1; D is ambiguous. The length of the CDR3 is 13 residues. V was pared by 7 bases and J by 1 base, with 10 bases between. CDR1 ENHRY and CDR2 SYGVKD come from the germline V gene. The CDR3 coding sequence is TGTGCCATCAACCCGGTCCCGAACACTGAAGCTTTCTTT. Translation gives CAINPVPNTEAFF.

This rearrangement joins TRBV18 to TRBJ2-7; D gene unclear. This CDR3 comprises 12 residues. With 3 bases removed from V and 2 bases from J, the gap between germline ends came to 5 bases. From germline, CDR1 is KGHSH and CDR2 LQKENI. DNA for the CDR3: TGTGCCAGCTCACCTCACACCTACGAGCAGTACTTC. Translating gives CASSPHTYEQYF. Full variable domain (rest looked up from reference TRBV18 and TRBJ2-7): NAGVMQNPRHLVRRRGQEARLRCSPMKGHSHVYWYRQLPEEGLKFMVYLQKENIIDESGMPKERFSAEFPKEGPSILRIQQVVRGDSAAYFCASSPHTYEQYFGPGTRLTVT.

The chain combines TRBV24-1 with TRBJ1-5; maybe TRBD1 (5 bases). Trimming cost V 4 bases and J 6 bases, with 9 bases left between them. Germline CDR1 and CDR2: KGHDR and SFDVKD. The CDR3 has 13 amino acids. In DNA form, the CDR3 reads TGTGCCACCAGTGAAACAGGAATTCAGCCCCAGCATTTT. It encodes CATSETGIQPQHF.

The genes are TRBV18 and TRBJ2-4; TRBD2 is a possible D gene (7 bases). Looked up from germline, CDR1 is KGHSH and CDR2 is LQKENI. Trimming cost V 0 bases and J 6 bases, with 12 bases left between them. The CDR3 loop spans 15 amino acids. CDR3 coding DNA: TGTGCCAGCTCACCACCGGAGGGGGGGATAAACATTCAGTACTTC. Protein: CASSPPEGGINIQYF.

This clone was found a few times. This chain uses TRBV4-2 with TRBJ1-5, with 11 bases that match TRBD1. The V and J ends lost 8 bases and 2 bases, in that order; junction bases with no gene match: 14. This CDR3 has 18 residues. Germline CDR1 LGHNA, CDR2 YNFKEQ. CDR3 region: CASVSGREDRGRNQPQHF. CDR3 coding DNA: TGTGCCAGCGTGAGCGGCCGGGAGGACAGGGGGCGCAATCAGCCCCAGCATTTT.

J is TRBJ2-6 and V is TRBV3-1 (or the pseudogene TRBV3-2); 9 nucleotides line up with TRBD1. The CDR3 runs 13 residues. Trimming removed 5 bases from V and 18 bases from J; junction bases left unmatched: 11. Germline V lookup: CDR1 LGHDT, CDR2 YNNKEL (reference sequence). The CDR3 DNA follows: TGTGCCAGCAGCGGGGGACAGGGCCTGAAGCCGACTTTC. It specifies CASSGGQGLKPTF.

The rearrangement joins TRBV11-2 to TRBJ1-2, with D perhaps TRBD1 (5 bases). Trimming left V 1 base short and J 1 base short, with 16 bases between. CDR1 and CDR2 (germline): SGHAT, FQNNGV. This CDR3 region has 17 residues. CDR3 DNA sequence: TGTGCCAGCAGCTTAGTGTCTGGGGGGAAGGGTAACTATGGCTACACCTTC. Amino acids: CASSLVSGGKGNYGYTF.

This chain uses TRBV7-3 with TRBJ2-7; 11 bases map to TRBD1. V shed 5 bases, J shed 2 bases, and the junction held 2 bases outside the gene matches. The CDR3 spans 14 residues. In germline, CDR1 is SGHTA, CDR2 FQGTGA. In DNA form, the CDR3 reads TGTGCCAGCAGCCCGGGACAGGGGGCCTACGAGCAGTACTTC. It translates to CASSPGQGAYEQYF.

The DNA of the CDR3 is TGTGCCAGCTCACTTACCCCGGGAAAGACCACTGAAGCTTTCTTT. It specifies CASSLTPGKTTEAFF. This chain joins TRBV18 and TRBJ1-1; D gene unclear. Trimming removed 4 bases from V and 4 bases from J, with 16 bases in between. Germline V gives CDR1 KGHSH, CDR2 LQKENI. This CDR3 is 15 amino acids long. The entire variable domain, with the rest obtained from reference TRBV18 and TRBJ1-1, is as follows: NAGVMQNPRHLVRRRGQEARLRCSPMKGHSHVYWYRQLPEEGLKFMVYLQKENIIDESGMPKERFSAEFPKEGPSILRIQQVVRGDSAAYFCASSLTPGKTTEAFFGQGTRLTVV.

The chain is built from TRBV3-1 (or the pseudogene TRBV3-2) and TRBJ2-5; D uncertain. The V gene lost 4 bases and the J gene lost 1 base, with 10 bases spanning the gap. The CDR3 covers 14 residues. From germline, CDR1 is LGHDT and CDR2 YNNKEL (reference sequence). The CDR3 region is CASSPEAVQETQYF. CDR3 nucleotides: TGTGCCAGCAGCCCAGAGGCGGTCCAAGAGACCCAGTACTTC.

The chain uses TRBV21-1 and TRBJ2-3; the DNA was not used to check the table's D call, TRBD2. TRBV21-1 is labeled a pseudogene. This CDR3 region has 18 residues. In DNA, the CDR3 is TGTGCCAGCCCCCCCCAACTAGCGGGAGGGAGGGGCACAGATACGCAGTATTTT. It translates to CASPPQLAGGRGTDTQYF.

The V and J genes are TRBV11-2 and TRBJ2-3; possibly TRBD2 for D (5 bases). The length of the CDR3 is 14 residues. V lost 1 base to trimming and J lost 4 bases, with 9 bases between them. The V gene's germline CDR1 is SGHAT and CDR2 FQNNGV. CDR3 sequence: CASSLGGVPDTQYF. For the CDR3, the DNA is TGTGCCAGCAGCTTAGGGGGAGTCCCAGATACGCAGTATTTT.